Given below is one T cell receptor (beta chain) in context. Looked up from germline, CDR1 is SGHKS and CDR2 is YYEKEE (reference sequence). The CDR3 runs 17 residues. V was pared by 2 bases and J by 2 bases, with 20 bases between. This sample is drawn from a study of blood T cell repertoires in COVID-19. About the study: COVID-19 samples, acute and convalescent, were from the United States, Italy and Spain.

Some clones are missing from TCRdb's copy, which holds only in-frame ones; the method was immunoSEQ multiplex PCR. The sample yields about 67,000 clones, roughly 79% seen once. The sequenced sample was peripheral blood. This rearrangement joins TRBV5-5 to TRBJ2-7; a weak D match, TRBD2 (5 bases). This clonotype was sampled from a woman aged 60-75 years with acute or convalescent COVID-19. The DNA for the CDR3 is TGTGCCAGCAGCTTAGGTCATCCTGGGCTCGGGGCCTACGAGCAGTACTTC. This gives the protein CASSLGHPGLGAYEQYF.